The 10 T cell receptor beta chains below were found in one sample sequenced in a study of blood T cells in healthy people across ages. Combining a sample-barcoded 5' primer with a J-beta primer mix, a second PCR ran for roughly 7 to 12 cycles. TCRdb passed the 5' RACE reads through MiXCR, listing each CDR3 protein once. The table shows approximately 800,000 distinct CDR3 sequences, with less than 80% occurring only once. The specimen sequenced was blood. The receptors shown here come from a man aged 25-45 years in good health.

The chain combines TRBV5-1 with TRBJ2-7; the D is unclear. The CDR3 runs 15 residues. Germline assignment: CDR1 SGHRS and CDR2 YFSETQ. Trimming took 4 bases from V and 3 from J, leaving 17 bases between them. In DNA, the CDR3 is TGCGCCAGCAGCCCGTCGAGGAAAAGCCTCTACGAGCAGTACTTC. It codes for CASSPSRKSLYEQYF. The complete variable domain, with remaining parts taken from reference TRBV5-1 and TRBJ2-7, reads KAGVTQTPRYLIKTRGQQVTLSCSPISGHRSVSWYQQTPGQGLQFLFEYFSETQRNKGNFPGRFSGRQFSNSRSEMNVSTLELGDSALYLCASSPSRKSLYEQYFGPGTRLTVT.

This chain joins TRBV10-3 and TRBJ2-5; D ambiguous. Looked up from germline, CDR1 is ENHRY and CDR2 is SYGVKD. This CDR3 is 13 amino acids long. The V end was cut by 5 bases, the J end by 1 base, with 8 bases between. The CDR3 sequence: CAISMHRQETQYF. The DNA of the CDR3 is TGTGCCATCAGTATGCATCGCCAAGAGACCCAGTACTTC.

This clonotype was seen only once. The chain couples TRBV28 to TRBJ2-3, with D hard to call. Germline V gene sequence: CDR1 MDHEN, CDR2 SYDVKM. This CDR3 region has 13 residues. V was pared by 5 bases and J by 11 bases, with 17 bases between. The CDR3 DNA sequence: TGTGCCAGCAGTGACCCTGGTAGATCTGAGCAGTATTTT. Amino acids: CASSDPGRSEQYF.

The chain recombines TRBV20-1 with TRBJ2-4; 7 bases line up with TRBD2. CDR1 and CDR2 (germline): DFQATT, SNEGSKA (reference sequence). V shed 6 bases, J shed 4 bases, and the junction held 6 bases outside the gene matches. This CDR3 region has 13 residues. Here the CDR3 DNA reads TGCAGTGCCCCCATGCGGGGGAAAAACATTCAGTACTTC. It translates to CSAPMRGKNIQYF.

V and J are TRBV29-1 and TRBJ2-2; D gene uncertain. Trimming pared 7 bases from V and 2 bases from J, leaving 11 bases between. CDR3 length: 13 amino acids. CDR1 is SQVTM, CDR2 ANQGSEA, per germline. Here the CDR3 DNA reads TGCAGCGCGCAGAGCAGAAACACCGGGGAGCTGTTTTTT. Translating it yields CSAQSRNTGELFF.

This clonotype was found once. The genes are TRBV9 and TRBJ1-5, with TRBD1 as a possible D gene (6 bases). Trimming took off 2 bases at V and 9 bases at J, with 12 bases between the two ends. CDR1 is SGDLS, CDR2 YYNGEE, per germline. The CDR3 consists of 13 residues. The CDR3 is CASSVQGRGPQHF. DNA for the CDR3: TGTGCCAGCAGCGTCCAGGGGCGAGGGCCCCAGCATTTT.

The rearrangement joins TRBV7-2 to TRBJ2-5; no definite D call. Germline V gene sequence: CDR1 SGHTA, CDR2 FQGNSA. The CDR3 extends over 14 amino acids. Trimming cost V 2 bases and J 2 bases, with 9 bases left between them. CDR3 protein: CASSLIQLQETQYF. In DNA form, the CDR3 reads TGTGCCAGCAGCTTAATCCAGCTACAAGAGACCCAGTACTTC.

The chain carries TRBV14 and TRBJ2-5, with a weak D call TRBD2 (6 bases). The CDR3 extends over 16 amino acids. Germline V gives CDR1 SGHDN, CDR2 FVKESK. V was trimmed by 0 bases and J by 1 base, leaving 12 bases between them. In DNA form, the CDR3 reads TGTGCCAGCAGCCAAGACTGGGGGGATTTCCAAGAGACCCAGTACTTC. It encodes CASSQDWGDFQETQYF.

The chain has TRBV7-3 and TRBJ2-1; the D is unclear. CDR1 is SGHTA and CDR2 is FQGTGA in the germline V gene. The CDR3 runs to 16 residues. V lost 5 bases, J lost 5 bases, and 19 bases lay in between. For the CDR3, the DNA is TGTGCCAGCAGCCAACCAACAACGGCAGTAGACAATGAGCAGTTCTTC. Translating it yields CASSQPTTAVDNEQFF.

Turning to this clonotype: One junction end does not reproduce the germline sequence, and a read error may be involved. J is TRBJ2-1 and V is TRBV24-1; D is ambiguous. Germline V gives CDR1 KGHDR, CDR2 SFDVKD. The CDR3 runs to 14 residues. Here the CDR3 DNA reads TGTGCCACCAGTGAAAGTTACTCGTACACTGAGCAGTTCTTC. Translation: CATSESYSYTEQFF.